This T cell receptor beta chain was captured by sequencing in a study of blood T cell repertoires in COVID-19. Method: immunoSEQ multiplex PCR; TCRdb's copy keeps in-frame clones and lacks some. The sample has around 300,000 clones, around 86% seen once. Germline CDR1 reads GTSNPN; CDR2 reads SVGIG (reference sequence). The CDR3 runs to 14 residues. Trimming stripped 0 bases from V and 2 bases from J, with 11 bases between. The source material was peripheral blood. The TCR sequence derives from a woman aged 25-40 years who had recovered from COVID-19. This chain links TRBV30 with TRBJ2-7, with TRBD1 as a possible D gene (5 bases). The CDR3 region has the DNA TGTGCCTGGAGTGTAGTTGGCAGGGCCTACGAGCAGTACTTC. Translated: CAWSVVGRAYEQYF.